This T cell receptor beta chain was captured in a study of early T cells in non-severe SARS-CoV-2 infection. Whole-study findings and limits: The VDJdb matching leaned toward anti-spike CD8 responses and overlooked private and CD4 specificities.

This clonotype has a count of ten or more. The antigen remains undetermined. As part of library construction, unique molecular identifiers were attached to individual cDNA molecules. Via MiXCR, TCRdb re-called the 5' RACE reads, giving one row per CDR3 protein. This sample yields under 60,000 distinct CDR3 sequences, of which about a tenth are seen a single time; 5.3% belongs to the top ten. The CDR3 contains 14 residues. Losses at the gene ends were 6 bases for V and 3 bases for J; bases not matched to a gene: 5. The germline V gene has CDR1 SNHLY and CDR2 FYNNEI. This sequence was found in an adult who was a healthcare worker with PCR-confirmed SARS-CoV-2 infection or an uninfected control (not recorded which). Sequencing was performed on whole blood, taken at baseline. The chain employs TRBV2 and TRBJ2-3, with 8 positions matching TRBD2. CDR3 sequence: CASSERGRTDTQYF. CDR3 nucleotides: TGTGCCAGCAGCGAGCGGGGGCGGACAGATACGCAGTATTTT.